A selection of T cell receptor beta chains follows, all from one sample in a study of CD8+CD57+ T cells in acquired aplastic anemia. In TCRdb, the reads were re-called with MiXCR into one record per CDR3 protein. The sample has hundreds of thousands of distinct CDR3 sequences, 55% to 65% seen once. Sequencing was done on a sample of sorted CD4+, CD8+, or CD8+CD57+ T cells (not recorded which) from PBMCs. Source of these receptors: a human donor with severe aplastic anemia or a healthy control (not recorded which). The CDR3 runs from the conserved cysteine through the conserved F or W. Each record gives: D gene, clone size, J gene, V gene, CDR3 DNA, CDR3 protein. The D gene is left open where the match is weak. The size of a clone is reported for some rows only, either as once, few or many, or as a class for expanded clones.

>TRBD2|.|TRBJ2-1|TRBV19
TGTGCCAGTAGTATGGGCGGACTAGCGGGGAGTGGTGAGCAGTTCTTC
CASSMGGLAGSGEQFF
>.|once|TRBJ1-6|TRBV30
TGTGCCTGGACAGCAGGCGAGAATTCACCCCTCCACTTT
CAWTAGENSPLHF
>.|.|TRBJ1-5|TRBV10-2
TGCGCCAGCTCACCTCAGGGGTTCAATCAGCCCCCGCATTTT
CASSPQGFNQPPHF
>.|many|TRBJ2-5|TRBV7-2
TGTGCCAGCAGCTTAGTTCGGTCAGAGACCCAGTACTTC
CASSLVRSETQYF
>.|many|TRBJ2-3|TRBV14
TGTGCCAGCAGCCAAACTCACACAGATACGCAGTATTTT
CASSQTHTDTQYF
>.|.|TRBJ2-7|TRBV25-1
TGTACCAGCAGTAGAGAGACGGGAGCCTACGAGCAGTACTTC
CTSSRETGAYEQYF
>TRBD1|many|TRBJ1-1|TRBV30
TGTGCCTACCAAACAGGGGATGGGGGCACTGAAGCTTTCTTT
CAYQTGDGGTEAFF
>.|once|TRBJ1-1|TRBV19
TGTGCCAGTAGTATGAGGTCGACTGAAGCTTTCTTT
CASSMRSTEAFF
>.|.|TRBJ1-2|TRBV19
TGTGCCAGTAGTATGGGAGGGTGGGCCTATGGCTACACCTTC
CASSMGGWAYGYTF
>TRBD2|.|TRBJ2-1|TRBV2
TGTGCCAGCAGTTCTTACATCGAGACTAGCGGGAGGGACAACAATGAGCAGTTCTTC
CASSSYIETSGRDNNEQFF
>.|.|TRBJ2-3|TRBV7-9
TGTGCCTGCGAAAGGGGTTCTCGCGGGGTCTACACAGATACGCAGTATTTT
CACERGSRGVYTDTQYF
>.|many|TRBJ1-6|TRBV11-2
TGTGCCAGCAGCTTAGTCGCAGGGAATTCACCCCTCCACTTT
CASSLVAGNSPLHF
>TRBD2|many|TRBJ2-3|TRBV2
TGTGCCATGAAAGCGGGACTAGCGAAAGCATTCCAAACCCCCACAGATACGCAGTATTTT
CAMKAGLAKAFQTPTDTQYF
>.|.|TRBJ1-1|TRBV10-3
TGTGCCATCAGTGCCGAGGGGCGTCTCACTGAAGCTTTCTTT
CAISAEGRLTEAFF
>TRBD1|.|TRBJ1-1|TRBV7-8
TGTGCCAGCAGCTTAGCCCCAGGGACAGGGGAAGAAGCTTTCTTT
CASSLAPGTGEEAFF
>.|many|TRBJ2-5|TRBV11-2
TGTGCCAGCAGTCGACTGGGGGAGACCCAGTACTTC
CASSRLGETQYF
>TRBD1|many|TRBJ2-7|TRBV19
TGTGCCAGTAGTAAGCCCGGACAGGGGGCCTACGAGCAGTACTTC
CASSKPGQGAYEQYF
>.|.|TRBJ2-1|TRBV7-9
TGTGCCAGCAGCCTGGTAGGGACTTACAATGAGCAGTTCTTC
CASSLVGTYNEQFF
>.|.|TRBJ2-3|TRBV5-1
TGCGCCAGCAGCGATCGGGGGGCCCCACAGAATACGCAGTATTTT
CASSDRGAPQNTQYF
>.|once|TRBJ1-5|TRBV20-1
TGCAGTGCTAGAGATAGGGGGTTAGGACCGATGGGAAGTCAGCCCCAGCATTTT
CSARDRGLGPMGSQPQHF